The text below deals with one T cell receptor (beta chain). The sample belongs to a study of graft-versus-host responses after intestinal transplantation. Some clones are missing from TCRdb's copy, which holds only in-frame ones; the method was immunoSEQ multiplex PCR. The sample contains tens of thousands of clones, about 89% of which appear only once. Graft-derived tissue was subjected to processing to liberate intraepithelial and lamina propria lymphocytes. With V trimmed by 6 bases and J by 8 bases, 15 bases remained unmatched. In germline, CDR1 is SGHAT, CDR2 FQNNGV. The CDR3 is made up of 16 amino acids.

The origin of this receptor is a human patient who received an intestinal transplant, so some T cells may come from the graft donor. Here the sequenced sample was ileum tissue, taken approximately 56 weeks after transplant. The chain carries TRBV11-2 and TRBJ2-1; 8 nucleotides agree with TRBD2. CDR3 in DNA: TGTGCCAGCAGGGGACTAGAGGGGCACAATCGAGATGAGCAGTTCTTC. It codes for CASRGLEGHNRDEQFF.